This T cell receptor beta chain was captured by sequencing in a study of cytomegalovirus exposure and HLA in healthy donors. General study findings and limits: Reported results showed that the classifier diagnosed cytomegalovirus status with high specificity and sensitivity.

A multiplex PCR was run with 60 Vbeta primers and 13 Jbeta primers. Only in-frame clones appear in the TCRdb table, and some are missing; sequencing was by immunoSEQ multiplex PCR. The table lists more than 90,000 clones, around 82% of them singletons, with 0.76% in the top ten. With respect to this clone: The antigen is undetermined.

CDR1 is MGHDK, CDR2 SYGVNS, per germline. V was trimmed by 1 base and J by 3 bases, leaving 16 bases between them. The CDR3 is 16 amino acids. The sequence came from a woman in her sixties or seventies in good health and CMV-seronegative. This chain uses TRBV25-1 with TRBJ2-7, with D possibly TRBD2 on 5 matching bases. Input material: PBMCs. CDR3 loop: CASSESRGRHLYEQYF. In DNA form, the CDR3 reads TGTGCCAGCAGTGAATCTCGGGGTCGGCATCTCTACGAGCAGTACTTC.